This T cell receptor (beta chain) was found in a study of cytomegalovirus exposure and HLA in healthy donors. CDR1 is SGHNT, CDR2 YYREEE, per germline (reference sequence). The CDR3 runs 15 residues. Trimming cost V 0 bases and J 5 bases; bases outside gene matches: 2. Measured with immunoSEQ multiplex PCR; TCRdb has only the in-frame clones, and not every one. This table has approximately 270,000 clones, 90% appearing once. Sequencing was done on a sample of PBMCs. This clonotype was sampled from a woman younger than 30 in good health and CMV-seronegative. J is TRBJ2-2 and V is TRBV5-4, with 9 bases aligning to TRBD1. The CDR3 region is CASSLEQGATGELFF. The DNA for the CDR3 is TGTGCCAGCAGCTTGGAACAGGGGGCGACCGGGGAGCTGTTTTTT.